Given below is one TCR beta chain in context. What it binds is not known. The protocol was immunoSEQ multiplex PCR, while the TCRdb copy is restricted to in-frame clones and leaves out a portion. The repertoire has roughly 10,000 clones, 74% of them found once; the top ten carry around 4%. V lost 6 bases and J lost 9, with 15 bases in between. CDR1 and CDR2 from the germline V gene are MNHEY and SVGAGI. The CDR3 totals 13 residues. This sample is drawn from a study of PD-1 blockade in classical Hodgkin lymphoma. Overall study context: Intravenous infusions of nivolumab 3 mg/kg reached patients every 2 weeks. Overall study findings and caveats: Compared with baseline, CD4+ but not CD8+ TCR diversity had risen significantly by C4D1. Complete responders entered with baseline diversity on par with newly diagnosed patients, the results showed.

Every patient relapsed after autologous stem cell transplantation, and brentuximab vedotin exposure varied. Thawed PBMCs yielded CD4+ T cells through magnetic negative selection. Under best response, outcomes were complete response, partial response or progressive disease. The sample here was CD4+ T cells from blood, taken at baseline. The sequence derives from a human donor with classical Hodgkin lymphoma. The chain is built from TRBV6-5 and TRBJ2-1; maybe TRBD2 (6 bases). CDR3 sequence: CASSRLEGGEQFF. Written as DNA, the CDR3 is TGTGCCAGCAGCCGTCTCGAGGGAGGTGAGCAGTTCTTC.